The following is a TCR beta chain sequence with its context. Its antigen is unknown. The ends were cut back, 6 bases at V and 4 bases at J, with 10 bases in the middle. CDR1 and CDR2 from the germline V gene are KGHSH and LQKENI. The CDR3 spans 13 residues. This record belongs to a study of OX40 agonist ivuxolimab in advanced cancers. Study context: Mean age about 60 years, range roughly 23 to 79; about 81% male.

Measured with immunoSEQ multiplex PCR; TCRdb has only the in-frame clones, and not every one. The data contain some 41,000 clones, about nine tenths of them seen just once; the ten biggest clones take up about 6.3%. Study-level points and caveats: Compared with CD4+, CD8+ T cells on average had more expanded clones.

The TCR was taken from an adult with an advanced solid tumor such as melanoma, head and neck, liver or kidney cancer. Here the sequenced sample was CD4+ or CD8+ T cells sorted from blood, taken in a trial of the OX40 agonist ivuxolimab. The chain links TRBV18 to TRBJ2-1; the D is unclear. The DNA for the CDR3 is TGTGCCAGCTCTCCCAGCGCTTACAATGAGCAGTTCTTC. It is translated as CASSPSAYNEQFF. Full variable domain (rest looked up from reference TRBV18 and TRBJ2-1): NAGVMQNPRHLVRRRGQEARLRCSPMKGHSHVYWYRQLPEEGLKFMVYLQKENIIDESGMPKERFSAEFPKEGPSILRIQQVVRGDSAAYFCASSPSAYNEQFFGPGTRLTVL.